The 11 T cell receptor beta chains in this list originate from one sample, sequenced in a study of cytomegalovirus exposure and HLA in healthy donors. Use of 60 Vbeta and 13 Jbeta primers characterized the PCR. Generated by immunoSEQ multiplex PCR, the TCRdb table keeps only in-frame clones and is missing some. Here the sample spans about 200,000 clones, 80% to 85% being singletons. Sequences were obtained from PBMCs. The origin of the receptors is a woman aged 18-29 years in good health and CMV-seronegative.

This clone was found a few times. The chain couples TRBV15 to TRBJ1-5; a weak D match, TRBD1 (5 bases). V was shortened by 6 bases and J by 4 bases, with 13 bases between the two germline ends. Germline V CDR1 and CDR2: LNHNV, YYDKDF (reference sequence). This CDR3 region has 14 residues. The CDR3 DNA reads TGTGCCACCAGTCAAATGGGGGGAAATCAGCCCCAGCATTTT. Translated: CATSQMGGNQPQHF.

The chain links TRBV7-9 to TRBJ1-1; 9 nucleotides match TRBD1. The CDR3 is made up of 13 amino acids. Germline assignment: CDR1 SEHNR and CDR2 FQNEAQ (reference sequence). The ends lost 5 bases at V and 11 bases at J; junction bases unmatched: 9. CDR3 bases: TGTGCCAGCAGCCAGACAGGGGGTGTTGATGCTTTCTTT. It specifies CASSQTGGVDAFF.

The CDR3 reads CASSLEGSGRNRLYEQYF. CDR3 bases: TGTGCCAGCAGCTTAGAAGGAAGCGGGAGGAACCGACTCTACGAGCAGTACTTC. The chain recombines TRBV7-9 with TRBJ2-7; 9 bases match TRBD2. Unmatched junction bases numbered 13, after V lost 1 base and J lost 3 bases. Germline V lookup: CDR1 SEHNR, CDR2 FQNEAQ (reference sequence). The CDR3 is 18 amino acids.

This clone was seen only once. CDR3 protein: CASSDTEGIHTQYF. The DNA of the CDR3 is TGTGCCAGCAGCGATACGGAGGGAATCCATACGCAGTATTTT. The chain is built from TRBV7-9 and TRBJ2-3; perhaps TRBD2 as D (6 bases). CDR3 length equals 14 residues. V lost 5 bases, J lost 7 bases, and 16 bases lay in between. Per the germline V gene, CDR1 is SEHNR and CDR2 is FQNEAQ (reference sequence). The full variable domain, in which reference TRBV7-9 and TRBJ2-3 provide the parts outside the CDR3, is DTGVSQNPRHKITKRGQNVTFRCDPISEHNRLYWYRQTLGQGPEFLTYFQNEAQLEKSRLLSDRFSAERPKGSFSTLEIQRTEQGDSAMYLCASSDTEGIHTQYFGPGTRLTVL.

The chain employs TRBV7-9 and TRBJ1-6, with 7 nucleotides matching TRBD1. The V gene end was trimmed by 5 bases and the J gene end by 5 bases; junction bases not matched to a gene: 6. This CDR3 comprises 15 residues. Germline assignment: CDR1 SEHNR and CDR2 FQNEAQ (reference sequence). The CDR3 protein is CASSRVTGHNSPLHF. The CDR3 region has the DNA TGTGCCAGCAGCCGCGTGACAGGGCATAATTCACCCCTCCACTTT. Using reference TRBV7-9 and TRBJ1-6 for the parts outside the CDR3, the full variable domain is DTGVSQNPRHKITKRGQNVTFRCDPISEHNRLYWYRQTLGQGPEFLTYFQNEAQLEKSRLLSDRFSAERPKGSFSTLEIQRTEQGDSAMYLCASSRVTGHNSPLHFGNGTRLTVT.

Only one count was recorded for this clone. The rearrangement joins TRBV6-5 to TRBJ1-1; tentatively, D is TRBD1 (5 bases). The V gene lost 5 bases and the J gene lost 5 bases, with 18 bases spanning the gap. The length of the CDR3 is 15 residues. Germline V lookup: CDR1 MNHEY, CDR2 SVGAGI. The CDR3 DNA reads as TGTGCCAGCAGTACTACCGGGACGGGGGTGACTGAAGCTTTCTTT. Encoded protein: CASSTTGTGVTEAFF.

Only a few counts were recorded for this clone. This chain joins TRBV19 and TRBJ2-2, with D maybe TRBD1 (6 bases). Germline values: CDR1 LNHDA, CDR2 SQIVND (reference sequence). The CDR3 sequence is 15 residues long. V dropped 7 bases and J dropped 4 bases, with 16 bases sitting between them. The CDR3 sequence: CASTIQGPPTGELFF. CDR3 nucleotides: TGTGCCAGTACGATACAGGGTCCTCCCACCGGGGAGCTGTTTTTT. The whole variable domain, remainder taken from reference TRBV19 and TRBJ2-2, is DGGITQSPKYLFRKEGQNVTLSCEQNLNHDAMYWYRQDPGQGLRLIYYSQIVNDFQKGDIAEGYSVSREKKESFPLTVTSAQKNPTAFYLCASTIQGPPTGELFFGEGSRLTVL.

The rearrangement links TRBV7-9 to TRBJ2-3; TRBD2 matches 12 bases. Germline V gives CDR1 SEHNR, CDR2 FQNEAQ (reference sequence). V lost 6 bases and J lost 2; bases outside the gene matches: 15. This CDR3 contains 19 residues. The CDR3 region is CASRRLPLAGGPFTDTQYF. For the CDR3, the DNA is TGTGCCAGCAGACGCCTCCCTCTAGCGGGAGGGCCTTTCACAGATACGCAGTATTTT.

This rearrangement joins TRBV18 to TRBJ2-3, with D perhaps matching TRBD2 (6 bases). V dropped 3 bases and J dropped 2 bases, with 9 bases sitting between them. The CDR3 extends over 14 amino acids. CDR1 and CDR2 (germline): KGHSH, LQKENI. The CDR3 nucleotides are TGTGCCAGCTCACCTCGCGGGGCCACAGATACGCAGTATTTT. This translates into CASSPRGATDTQYF.

A note on this clone: The germline gene is not matched at one end of the junction; a read error may be the cause. The chain has TRBV7-9 and TRBJ2-1; TRBD1 agrees at 7 bases. The CDR3 contains 16 residues. Germline-derived CDR1 and CDR2 are SEHNR and FQNEAQ (reference sequence). CDR3 region: CSSSSQLKQGHNEQFF. In nucleotides, the CDR3 is TGTTCCAGCAGCTCCCAATTAAAACAGGGGCACAATGAGCAGTTCTTC. Full variable domain (outside the CDR3, taken from reference TRBV7-9 and TRBJ2-1): DTGVSQNPRHKITKRGQNVTFRCDPISEHNRLYWYRQTLGQGPEFLTYFQNEAQLEKSRLLSDRFSAERPKGSFSTLEIQRTEQGDSAMYLCSSSSQLKQGHNEQFFGPGTRLTVL.

The chain employs TRBV7-6 and TRBJ2-7, with TRBD2 matching 7 bases. V lost 3 bases to trimming and J lost 7 bases; unmatched junction nucleotides: 9. The CDR3 sequence is 14 residues long. CDR1 is SGHVS and CDR2 is FNYEAQ in the germline V gene. CDR3 DNA: TGTGCCAGCAGCTTGTCGACTAGCTGGGGGGAGCAGTACTTC. As protein: CASSLSTSWGEQYF. Filled out from reference TRBV7-6 and TRBJ2-7, the complete variable domain reads GAGVSQSPRYKVTKRGQDVALRCDPISGHVSLYWYRQALGQGPEFLTYFNYEAQQDKSGLPNDRFSAERPEGSISTLTIQRTEQRDSAMYRCASSLSTSWGEQYFGPGTRLTVT.